This T cell receptor (beta chain) was captured in a study of T cell responses to AZD1222 COVID-19 vaccine. Findings of the study overall: Donors in the cohort were predominantly white British and more often female, and clonal diversity was possibly underestimated. Baseline testing showed seropositivity in only a handful of AZD1222 recipients.

TCRdb keeps only in-frame clones here, not all; method: immunoSEQ multiplex PCR. The sample carries some 130,000 clones, approximately 91% recorded once. The CDR3 contains 13 residues. V shed 7 bases and J shed 4 bases, with 13 bases lying between them. Germline loops: CDR1 MDHEN, CDR2 SYDVKM. This clone has a handful of counts. Its antigen is unknown. The chain links TRBV28 to TRBJ1-1; no firm D call. This specimen was peripheral blood, taken on day 0 of AZD1222 vaccination. This TCR came from an adult in good health. CDR3 sequence: CASTPPGRTEAFF. The CDR3 coding sequence is TGTGCCAGCACCCCTCCAGGCCGCACTGAAGCTTTCTTT.